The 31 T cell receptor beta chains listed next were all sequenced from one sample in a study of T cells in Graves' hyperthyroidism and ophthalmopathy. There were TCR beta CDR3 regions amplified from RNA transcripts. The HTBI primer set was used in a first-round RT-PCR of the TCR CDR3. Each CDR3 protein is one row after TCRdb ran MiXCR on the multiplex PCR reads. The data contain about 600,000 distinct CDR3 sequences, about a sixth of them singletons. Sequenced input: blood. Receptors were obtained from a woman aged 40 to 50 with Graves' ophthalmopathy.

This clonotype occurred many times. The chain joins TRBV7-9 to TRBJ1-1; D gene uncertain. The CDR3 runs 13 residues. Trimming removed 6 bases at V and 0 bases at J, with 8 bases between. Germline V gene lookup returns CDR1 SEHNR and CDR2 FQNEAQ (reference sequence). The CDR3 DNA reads TGTGCCAGCAGTCTAGAGATGAACACTGAAGCTTTCTTT. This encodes CASSLEMNTEAFF.

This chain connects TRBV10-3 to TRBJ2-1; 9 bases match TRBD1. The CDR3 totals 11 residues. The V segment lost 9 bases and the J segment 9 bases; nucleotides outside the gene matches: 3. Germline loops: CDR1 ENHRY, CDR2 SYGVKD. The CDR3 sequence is CAIGQGTEQFF. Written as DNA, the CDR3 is TGTGCCATTGGACAGGGGACTGAGCAGTTCTTC.

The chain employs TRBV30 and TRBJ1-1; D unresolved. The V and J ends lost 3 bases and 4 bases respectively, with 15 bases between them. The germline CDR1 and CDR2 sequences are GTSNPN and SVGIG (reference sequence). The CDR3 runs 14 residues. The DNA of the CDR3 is TGTGCCTGGAGGAGAAATCGAGGGAGCACTGAAGCTTTCTTT. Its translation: CAWRRNRGSTEAFF.

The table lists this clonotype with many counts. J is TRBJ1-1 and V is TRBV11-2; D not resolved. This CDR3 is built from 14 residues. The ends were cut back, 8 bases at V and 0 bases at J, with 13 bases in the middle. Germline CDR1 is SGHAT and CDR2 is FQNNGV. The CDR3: CASQHGIMNTEAFF. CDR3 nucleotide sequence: TGTGCCAGCCAACATGGGATTATGAACACTGAAGCTTTCTTT.

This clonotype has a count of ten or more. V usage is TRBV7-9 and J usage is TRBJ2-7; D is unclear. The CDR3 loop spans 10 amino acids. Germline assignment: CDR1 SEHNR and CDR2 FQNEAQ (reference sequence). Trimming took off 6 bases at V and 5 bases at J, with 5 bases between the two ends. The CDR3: CASRPHEQYF. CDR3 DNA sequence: TGTGCCAGCAGACCACACGAGCAGTACTTC. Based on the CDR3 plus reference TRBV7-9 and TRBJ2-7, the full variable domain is DTGVSQNPRHKITKRGQNVTFRCDPISEHNRLYWYRQTLGQGPEFLTYFQNEAQLEKSRLLSDRFSAERPKGSFSTLEIQRTEQGDSAMYLCASRPHEQYFGPGTRLTVT.

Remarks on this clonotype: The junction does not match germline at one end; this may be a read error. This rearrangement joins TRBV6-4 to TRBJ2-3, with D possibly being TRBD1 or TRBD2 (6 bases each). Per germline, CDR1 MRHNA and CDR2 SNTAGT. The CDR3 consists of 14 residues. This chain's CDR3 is CSSSEGGLADTQYF. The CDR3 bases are TGTTCCAGCAGTGAGGGGGGCCTGGCAGATACGCAGTATTTT.

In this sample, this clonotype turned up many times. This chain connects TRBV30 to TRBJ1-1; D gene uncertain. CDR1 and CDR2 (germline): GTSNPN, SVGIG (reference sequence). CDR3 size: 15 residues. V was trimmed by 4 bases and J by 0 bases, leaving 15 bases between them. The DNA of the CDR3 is TGTGCCTGGAACGCTGATTCCAGAATGAACACTGAAGCTTTCTTT. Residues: CAWNADSRMNTEAFF.

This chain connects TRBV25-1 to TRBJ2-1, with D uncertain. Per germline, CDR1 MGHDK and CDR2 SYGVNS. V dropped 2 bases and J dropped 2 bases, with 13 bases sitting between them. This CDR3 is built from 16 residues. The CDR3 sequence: CASSEHKQTTYNEQFF. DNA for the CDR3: TGTGCCAGCAGTGAACATAAGCAGACGACCTACAATGAGCAGTTCTTC.

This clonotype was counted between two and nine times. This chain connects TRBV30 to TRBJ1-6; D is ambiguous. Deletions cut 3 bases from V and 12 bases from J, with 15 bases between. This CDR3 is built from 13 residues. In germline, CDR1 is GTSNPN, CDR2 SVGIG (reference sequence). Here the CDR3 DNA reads TGTGCCTGGAGGACTTCCACTCACGGACCCCTCCACTTT. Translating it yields CAWRTSTHGPLHF.

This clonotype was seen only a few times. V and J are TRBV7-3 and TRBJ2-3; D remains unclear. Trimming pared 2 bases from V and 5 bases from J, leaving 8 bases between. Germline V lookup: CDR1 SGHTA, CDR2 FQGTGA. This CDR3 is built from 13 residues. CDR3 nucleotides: TGTGCCAGCAGCTTAGCTTTTATAGATACGCAGTATTTT. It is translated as CASSLAFIDTQYF.

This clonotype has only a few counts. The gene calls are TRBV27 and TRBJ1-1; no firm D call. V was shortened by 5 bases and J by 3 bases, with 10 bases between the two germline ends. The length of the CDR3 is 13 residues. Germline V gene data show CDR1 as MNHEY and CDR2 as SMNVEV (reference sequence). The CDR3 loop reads CASSQPWDTEAFF. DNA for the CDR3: TGTGCCAGCAGTCAGCCTTGGGACACTGAAGCTTTCTTT.

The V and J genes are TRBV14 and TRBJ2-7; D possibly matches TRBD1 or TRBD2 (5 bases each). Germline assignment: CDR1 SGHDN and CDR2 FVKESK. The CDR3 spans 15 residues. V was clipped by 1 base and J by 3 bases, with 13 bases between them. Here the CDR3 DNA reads TGTGCCAGCAGCCAAGCAATGGGGGTGGACTACGAGCAGTACTTC. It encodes CASSQAMGVDYEQYF. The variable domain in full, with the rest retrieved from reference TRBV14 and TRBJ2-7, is EAGVTQFPSHSVIEKGQTVTLRCDPISGHDNLYWYRRVMGKEIKFLLHFVKESKQDESGMPNNRFLAERTGGTYSTLKVQPAELEDSGVYFCASSQAMGVDYEQYFGPGTRLTVT.

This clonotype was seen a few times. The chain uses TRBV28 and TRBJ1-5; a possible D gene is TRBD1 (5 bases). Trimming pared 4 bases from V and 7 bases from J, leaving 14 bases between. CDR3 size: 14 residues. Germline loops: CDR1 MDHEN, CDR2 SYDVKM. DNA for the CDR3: TGTGCCAGCAGTTCGCAGGGAGAGTGGCAGCCCCAGCATTTT. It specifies CASSSQGEWQPQHF.

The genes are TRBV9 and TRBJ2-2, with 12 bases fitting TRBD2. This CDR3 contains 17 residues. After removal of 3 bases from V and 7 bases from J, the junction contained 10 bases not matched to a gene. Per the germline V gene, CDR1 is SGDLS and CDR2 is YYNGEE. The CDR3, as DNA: TGTGCCAGCAGCGCCCTACGGACTAGCGGGATCGACGGGGAGCTGTTTTTT. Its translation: CASSALRTSGIDGELFF.

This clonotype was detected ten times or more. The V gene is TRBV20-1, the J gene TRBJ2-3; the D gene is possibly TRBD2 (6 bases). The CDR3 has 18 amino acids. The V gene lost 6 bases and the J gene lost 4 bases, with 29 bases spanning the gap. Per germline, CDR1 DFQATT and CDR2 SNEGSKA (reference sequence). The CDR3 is CSARRESVGRGSPDTQYF. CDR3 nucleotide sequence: TGCAGTGCCAGGCGCGAAAGTGTCGGGAGAGGGTCCCCAGATACGCAGTATTTT.

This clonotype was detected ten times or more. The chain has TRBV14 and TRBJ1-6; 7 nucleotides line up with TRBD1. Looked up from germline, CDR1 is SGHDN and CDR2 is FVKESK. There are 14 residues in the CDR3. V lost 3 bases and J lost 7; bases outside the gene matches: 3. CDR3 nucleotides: TGTGCCAGCAGCCAGGGGACAGCCAATTCACCCCTCCACTTT. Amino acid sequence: CASSQGTANSPLHF.

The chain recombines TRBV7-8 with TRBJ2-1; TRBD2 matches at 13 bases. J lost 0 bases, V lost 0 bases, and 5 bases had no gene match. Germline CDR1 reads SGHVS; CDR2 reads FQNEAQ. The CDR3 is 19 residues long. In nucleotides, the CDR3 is TGTGCCAGCAGCTTAGCGAGACTAGCGGGGGGATTCTCCTACAATGAGCAGTTCTTC. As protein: CASSLARLAGGFSYNEQFF.

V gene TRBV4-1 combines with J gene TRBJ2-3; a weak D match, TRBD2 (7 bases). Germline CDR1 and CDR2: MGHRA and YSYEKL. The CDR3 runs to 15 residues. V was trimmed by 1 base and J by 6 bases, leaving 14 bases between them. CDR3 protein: CASSQAGGRPDTQYF. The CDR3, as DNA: TGCGCCAGCAGCCAAGCCGGGGGGCGTCCGGATACGCAGTATTTT.

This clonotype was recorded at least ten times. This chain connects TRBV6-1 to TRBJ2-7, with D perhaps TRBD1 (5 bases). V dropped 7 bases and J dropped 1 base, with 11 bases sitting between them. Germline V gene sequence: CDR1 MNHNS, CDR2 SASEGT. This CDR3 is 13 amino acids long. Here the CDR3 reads CASMAGRSYEQYF. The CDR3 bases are TGTGCCAGCATGGCAGGGCGATCCTACGAGCAGTACTTC.

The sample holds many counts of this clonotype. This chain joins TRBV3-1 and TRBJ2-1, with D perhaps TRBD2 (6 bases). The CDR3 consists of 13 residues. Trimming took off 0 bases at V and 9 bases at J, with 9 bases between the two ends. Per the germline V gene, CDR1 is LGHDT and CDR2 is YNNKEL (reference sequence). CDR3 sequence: CASSQEPGGEQFF. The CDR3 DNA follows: TGTGCCAGCAGCCAAGAACCCGGGGGTGAGCAGTTCTTC.

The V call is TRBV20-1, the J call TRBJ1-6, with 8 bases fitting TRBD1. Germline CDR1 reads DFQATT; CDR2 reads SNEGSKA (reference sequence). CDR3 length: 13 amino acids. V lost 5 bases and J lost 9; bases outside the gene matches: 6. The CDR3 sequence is CSARQGIGSPLHF. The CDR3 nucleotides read TGCAGTGCTCGACAGGGGATTGGTTCACCCCTCCACTTT.

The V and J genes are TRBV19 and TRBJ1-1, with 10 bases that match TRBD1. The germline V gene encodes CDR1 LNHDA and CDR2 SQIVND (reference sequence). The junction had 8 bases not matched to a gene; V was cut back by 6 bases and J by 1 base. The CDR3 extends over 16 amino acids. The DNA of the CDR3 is TGTGCCAGTAGGGAGGTGGGGACAGGGGCGAACACTGAAGCTTTCTTT. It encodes CASREVGTGANTEAFF.

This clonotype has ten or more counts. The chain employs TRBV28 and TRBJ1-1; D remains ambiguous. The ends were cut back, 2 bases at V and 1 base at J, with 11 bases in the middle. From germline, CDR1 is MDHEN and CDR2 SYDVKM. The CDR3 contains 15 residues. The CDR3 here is CASSLLGPKNTEAFF. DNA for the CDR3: TGTGCCAGCAGTTTACTAGGTCCAAAGAACACTGAAGCTTTCTTT.

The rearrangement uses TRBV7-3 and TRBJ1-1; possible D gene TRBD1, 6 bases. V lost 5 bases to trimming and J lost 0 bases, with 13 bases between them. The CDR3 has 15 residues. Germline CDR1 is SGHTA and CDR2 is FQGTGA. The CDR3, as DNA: TGTGCCAGCAGCCCCTCCGGGACACTGAACACTGAAGCTTTCTTT. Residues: CASSPSGTLNTEAFF.

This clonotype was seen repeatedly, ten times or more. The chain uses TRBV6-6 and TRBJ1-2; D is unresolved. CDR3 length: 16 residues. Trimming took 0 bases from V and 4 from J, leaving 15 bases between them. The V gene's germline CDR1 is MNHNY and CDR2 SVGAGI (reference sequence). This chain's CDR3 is CASSYSAGGYSYGYTF. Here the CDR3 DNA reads TGTGCCAGCAGTTACTCGGCAGGTGGATATAGCTATGGCTACACCTTC.

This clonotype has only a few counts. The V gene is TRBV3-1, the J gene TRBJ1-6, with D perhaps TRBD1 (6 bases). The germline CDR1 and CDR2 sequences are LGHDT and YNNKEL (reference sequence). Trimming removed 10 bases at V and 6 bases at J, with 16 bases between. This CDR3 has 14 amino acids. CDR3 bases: TGTGCCACCCGACCGACAGGAATTAATTCACCCCTCCACTTT. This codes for CATRPTGINSPLHF. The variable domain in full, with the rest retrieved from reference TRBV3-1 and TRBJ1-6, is DTAVSQTPKYLVTQMGNDKSIKCEQNLGHDTMYWYKQDSKKFLKIMFSYNNKELIINETVPNRFSPKSPDKAHLNLHINSLELGDSAVYFCATRPTGINSPLHFGNGTRLTVT.

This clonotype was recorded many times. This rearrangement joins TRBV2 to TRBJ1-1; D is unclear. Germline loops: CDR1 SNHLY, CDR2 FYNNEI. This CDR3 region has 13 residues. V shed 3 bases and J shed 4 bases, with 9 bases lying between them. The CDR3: CASSDLGVTEAFF. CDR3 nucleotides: TGTGCCAGCAGTGATTTGGGTGTCACTGAAGCTTTCTTT.

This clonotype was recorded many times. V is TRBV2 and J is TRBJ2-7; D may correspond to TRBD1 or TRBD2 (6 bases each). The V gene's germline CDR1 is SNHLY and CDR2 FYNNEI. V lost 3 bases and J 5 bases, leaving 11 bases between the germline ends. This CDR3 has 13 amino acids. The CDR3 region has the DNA TGTGCCAGCAGTGACCGGGGGCGGGACGAGCAGTACTTC. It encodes CASSDRGRDEQYF.

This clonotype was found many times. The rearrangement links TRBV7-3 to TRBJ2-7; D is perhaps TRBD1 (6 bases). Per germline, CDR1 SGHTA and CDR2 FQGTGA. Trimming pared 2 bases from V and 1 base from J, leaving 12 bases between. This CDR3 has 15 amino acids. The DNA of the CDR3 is TGTGCCAGCAGCTTACAGGGGTCAGCTTCCTACGAGCAGTACTTC. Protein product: CASSLQGSASYEQYF.

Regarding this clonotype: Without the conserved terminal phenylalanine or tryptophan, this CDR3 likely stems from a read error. The CDR3 region is CASSLRVGVTEAFS. The CDR3 DNA reads TGTGCCAGCAGCTTGCGGGTGGGGGTTACTGAAGCTTTCTCT. V usage is TRBV5-1 and J usage is TRBJ1-1; possible D gene TRBD1, 5 bases. The CDR3 runs 14 residues. The germline CDR1 and CDR2 sequences are SGHRS and YFSETQ.

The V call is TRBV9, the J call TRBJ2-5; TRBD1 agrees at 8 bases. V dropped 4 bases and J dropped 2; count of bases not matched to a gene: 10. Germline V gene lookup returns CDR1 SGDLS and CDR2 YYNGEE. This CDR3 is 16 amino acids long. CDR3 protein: CASSPATGAGQETQYF. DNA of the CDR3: TGTGCCAGCAGCCCAGCGACAGGGGCCGGGCAAGAGACCCAGTACTTC. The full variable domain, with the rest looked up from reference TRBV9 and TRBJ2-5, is DSGVTQTPKHLITATGQRVTLRCSPRSGDLSVYWYQQSLDQGLQFLIQYYNGEERAKGNILERFSAQQFPDLHSELNLSSLELGDSALYFCASSPATGAGQETQYFGPGTRLLVL.